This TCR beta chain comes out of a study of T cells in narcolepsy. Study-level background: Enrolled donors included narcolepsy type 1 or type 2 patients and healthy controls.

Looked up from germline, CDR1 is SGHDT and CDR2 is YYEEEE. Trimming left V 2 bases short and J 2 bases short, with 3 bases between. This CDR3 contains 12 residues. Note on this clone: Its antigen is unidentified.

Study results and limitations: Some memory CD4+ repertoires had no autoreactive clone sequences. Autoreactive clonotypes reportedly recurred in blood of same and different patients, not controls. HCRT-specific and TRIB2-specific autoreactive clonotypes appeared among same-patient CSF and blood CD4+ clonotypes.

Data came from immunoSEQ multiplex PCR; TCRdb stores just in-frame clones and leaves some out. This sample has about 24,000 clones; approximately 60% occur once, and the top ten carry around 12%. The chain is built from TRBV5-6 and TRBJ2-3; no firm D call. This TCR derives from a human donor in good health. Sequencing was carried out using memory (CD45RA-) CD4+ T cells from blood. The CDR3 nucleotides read TGTGCCAGCAGCTTACCCACAGATACGCAGTATTTT. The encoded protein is CASSLPTDTQYF.